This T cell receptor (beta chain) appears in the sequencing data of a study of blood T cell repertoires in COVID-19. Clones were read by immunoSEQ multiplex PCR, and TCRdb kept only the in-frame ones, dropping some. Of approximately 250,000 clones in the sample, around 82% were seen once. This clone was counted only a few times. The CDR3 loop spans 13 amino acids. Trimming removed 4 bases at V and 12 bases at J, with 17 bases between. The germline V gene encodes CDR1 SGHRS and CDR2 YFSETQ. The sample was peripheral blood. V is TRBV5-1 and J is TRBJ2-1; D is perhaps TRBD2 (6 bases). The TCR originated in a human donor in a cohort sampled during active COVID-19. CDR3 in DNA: TGCGCCAGCAGCCCGGCGGTCGGGGGTTGGCAGTTCTTC. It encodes CASSPAVGGWQFF.